This T cell receptor (beta chain) was sequenced for a study of human thymus T cells (TCRdb year 2020). At the level of the whole study: The study described the TCR alpha and beta repertoires in fewer than 10 infant thymus samples and four matching peripheral blood samples. The infant donors were roughly 7 to 244 days old, and the cohort included several males and two females.

The immunoSEQ multiplex PCR assay was used to amplify the TCRB and TCRAD loci from a standardized quantity of quality-controlled genomic DNA. The V(D)J region was spanned by amplicons of a length sufficient to cover the CDR3 and to identify V and J genes. Amplicon sequencing was performed on an Illumina platform through the commercial immunoSEQ service. The authors' pipeline ran thus. Primer bias and sequencing errors were corrected as previously described, and TCRAD and TCRB definitions were based on the IMGT database. Analysis of the repertoires was done with immunoSEQ Analyzer 3.0 and VDJTools and included basic statistics, V/J segment usage, diversity estimates, rarefaction and pairwise overlap. Diversity was estimated with Chao1, ChaoE, Efron-Thisted, Shannon and inverse Simpson indices, and also on datasets down-sampled to the smallest sample. Repertoire overlap used strict matching of CDR3 nucleotide sequence, V gene and J gene, with Jaccard-based multidimensional scaling clustering. Sourced from immuneACCESS, this table was stored by TCRdb with only in-frame sequences that have V and J called. A share of the clones is absent; for the studies checked, an unresolved V gene accounts for under half, and the remainder has no known explanation. V and J calls and clone size are given by that table; D and trimming were obtained from the DNA. This sample is represented by about 43,000 clones; approximately 95% of them were singletons. The ten most abundant clones make up over 0.15% of the sample.

Immunologically healthy infants undergoing open corrective cardiac surgery for congenital heart defects in Finland were used as donors. From four of the eight donors, a small aliquot of roughly 0.45-1 mL peripheral blood was collected during surgery. Instead of starting from a fixed cell number, genomic DNA extraction from blood samples used all available leukocytes. Erythrocytes were removed from blood with ACK lysis buffer, and the leukocytes were stored as pellets at -70 °C. Genomic DNA was extracted from frozen cell pellets with a QIAsymphony instrument. For this clone: No cognate antigen has been identified for it. Per-base qualities were not stored, and no clone one base away is much larger.

Reading from cysteine to phenylalanine, the CDR3 counts 17 amino acids. The only DNA kept is the CDR3, 51 bases in frame from the first base. V has 2 bases trimmed and J has 5 bases trimmed; junction bases matching no gene number 8. CDR1 and CDR2 (MNHNS, SASEGT) derive from the germline V gene. What the authors observed across the whole study: On average, about 730,000 unique TCRB clonotypes were obtained from thymus samples, compared with 75,000 to 90,000 from blood samples. V and J gene segment usage appeared biased in both thymic and peripheral blood repertoires.

The sequence is built from TRBV6-1 and TRBJ2-5, with TRBD2 identical over 13 junction bases. The receptor's source is a girl less than two years old with a congenital heart defect but otherwise immunologically healthy. Sample: blood. At the DNA level, the sequence is TGTGCCAGCAGTGAACTACTAGCGGGAGGGCTGGGGGAGACCCAGTACTTC. Its protein is CASSELLAGGLGETQYF.